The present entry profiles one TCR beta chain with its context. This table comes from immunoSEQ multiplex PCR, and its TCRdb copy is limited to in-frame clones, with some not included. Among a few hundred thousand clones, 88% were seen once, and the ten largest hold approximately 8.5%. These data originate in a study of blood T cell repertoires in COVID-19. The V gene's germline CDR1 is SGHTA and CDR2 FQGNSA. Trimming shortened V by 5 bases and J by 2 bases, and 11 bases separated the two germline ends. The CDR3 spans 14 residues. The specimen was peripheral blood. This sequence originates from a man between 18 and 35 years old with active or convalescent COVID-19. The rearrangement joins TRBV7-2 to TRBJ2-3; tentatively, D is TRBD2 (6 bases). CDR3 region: CASSALATTDTQYF. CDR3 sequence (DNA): TGTGCCAGCAGCGCACTAGCTACCACAGATACGCAGTATTTT.